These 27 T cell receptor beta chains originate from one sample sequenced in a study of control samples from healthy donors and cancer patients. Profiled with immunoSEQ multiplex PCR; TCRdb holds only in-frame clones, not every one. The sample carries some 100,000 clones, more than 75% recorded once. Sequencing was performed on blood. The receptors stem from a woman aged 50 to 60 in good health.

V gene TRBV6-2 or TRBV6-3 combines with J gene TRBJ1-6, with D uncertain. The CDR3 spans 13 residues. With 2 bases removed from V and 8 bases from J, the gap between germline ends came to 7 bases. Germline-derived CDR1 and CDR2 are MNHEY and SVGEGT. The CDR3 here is CASSYPTYSPLHF. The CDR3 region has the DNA TGTGCCAGCAGTTACCCTACTTATTCACCCCTCCACTTT.

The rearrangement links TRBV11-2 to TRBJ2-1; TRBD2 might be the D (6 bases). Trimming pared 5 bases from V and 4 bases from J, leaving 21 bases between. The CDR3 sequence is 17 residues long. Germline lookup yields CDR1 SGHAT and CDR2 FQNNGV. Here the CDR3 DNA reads TGTGCCAGCAGCGGGGTCGGGCTTAGCGGACCTTACAATGAGCAGTTCTTC. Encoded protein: CASSGVGLSGPYNEQFF. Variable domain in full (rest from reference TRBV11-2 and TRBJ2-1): EAGVAQSPRYKIIEKRQSVAFWCNPISGHATLYWYQQILGQGPKLLIQFQNNGVVDDSQLPKDRFSAERLKGVDSTLKIQPAKLEDSAVYLCASSGVGLSGPYNEQFFGPGTRLTVL.

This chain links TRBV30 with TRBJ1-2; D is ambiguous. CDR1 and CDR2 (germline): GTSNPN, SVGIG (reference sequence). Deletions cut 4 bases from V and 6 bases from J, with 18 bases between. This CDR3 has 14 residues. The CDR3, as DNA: TGTGCCTGGAAAAAGATTAGGTCCGGAGATGGCTACACCTTC. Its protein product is CAWKKIRSGDGYTF.

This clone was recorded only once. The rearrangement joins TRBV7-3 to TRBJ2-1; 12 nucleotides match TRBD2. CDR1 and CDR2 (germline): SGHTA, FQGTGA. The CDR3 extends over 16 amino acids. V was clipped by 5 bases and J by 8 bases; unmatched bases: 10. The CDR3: CASSPRPSGGAYEQFF. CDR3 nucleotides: TGTGCCAGCAGCCCCCGACCTAGCGGGGGGGCTTATGAGCAGTTCTTC.

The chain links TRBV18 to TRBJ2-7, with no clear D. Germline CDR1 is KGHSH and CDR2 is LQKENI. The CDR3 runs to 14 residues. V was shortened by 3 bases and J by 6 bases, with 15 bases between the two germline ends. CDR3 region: CASSPVHPAPEQYF. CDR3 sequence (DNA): TGTGCCAGCTCACCCGTACACCCAGCCCCCGAGCAGTACTTC.

CDR3 residues: CAIQPQGARGYTF. The CDR3 DNA reads TGTGCCATCCAACCCCAGGGGGCGCGCGGCTACACCTTC. The V and J genes are TRBV2 and TRBJ1-2; the match to TRBD1 covers 8 bases. Germline lookup yields CDR1 SNHLY and CDR2 FYNNEI. CDR3 length: 13 residues. V was pared by 10 bases and J by 8 bases, with 12 bases of the junction left unmatched.

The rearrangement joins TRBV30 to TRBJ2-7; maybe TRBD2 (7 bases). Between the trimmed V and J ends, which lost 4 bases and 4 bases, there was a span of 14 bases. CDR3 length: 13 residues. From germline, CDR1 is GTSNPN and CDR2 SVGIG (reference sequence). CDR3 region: CAWMGGGRYEQYF. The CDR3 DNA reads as TGTGCCTGGATGGGCGGGGGCAGGTACGAGCAGTACTTC. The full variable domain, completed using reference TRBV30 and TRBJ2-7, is SQTIHQWPATLVQPVGSPLSLECTVEGTSNPNLYWYRQAAGRGLQLLFYSVGIGQISSEVPQNLSASRPQDRQFILSSKKLLLSDSGFYLCAWMGGGRYEQYFGPGTRLTVT.

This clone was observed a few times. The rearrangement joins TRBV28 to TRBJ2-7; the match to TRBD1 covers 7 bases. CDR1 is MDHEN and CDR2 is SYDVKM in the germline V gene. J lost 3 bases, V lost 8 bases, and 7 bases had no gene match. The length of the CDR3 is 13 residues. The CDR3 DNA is TGTGCCAGCCTTCGAAGGGGGCGCTACGAGCAGTACTTC. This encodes CASLRRGRYEQYF. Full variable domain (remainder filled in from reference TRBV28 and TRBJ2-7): DVKVTQSSRYLVKRTGEKVFLECVQDMDHENMFWYRQDPGLGLRLIYFSYDVKMKEKGDIPEGYSVSREKKERFSLILESASTNQTSMYLCASLRRGRYEQYFGPGTRLTVT.

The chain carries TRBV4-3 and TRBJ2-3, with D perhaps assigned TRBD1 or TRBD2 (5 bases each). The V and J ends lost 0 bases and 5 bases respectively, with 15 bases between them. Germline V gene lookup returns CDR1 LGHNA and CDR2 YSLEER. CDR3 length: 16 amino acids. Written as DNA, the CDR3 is TGCGCCAGCAGCCAAGATAGTGACCAGGGAGTAGATACGCAGTATTTT. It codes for CASSQDSDQGVDTQYF.

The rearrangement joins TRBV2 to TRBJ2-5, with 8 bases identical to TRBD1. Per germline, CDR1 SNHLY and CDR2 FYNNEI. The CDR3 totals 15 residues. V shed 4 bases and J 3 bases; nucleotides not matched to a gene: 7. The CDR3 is CASSVQQGVKETQYF. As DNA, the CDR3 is TGTGCCAGCAGTGTCCAACAGGGGGTCAAAGAGACCCAGTACTTC.

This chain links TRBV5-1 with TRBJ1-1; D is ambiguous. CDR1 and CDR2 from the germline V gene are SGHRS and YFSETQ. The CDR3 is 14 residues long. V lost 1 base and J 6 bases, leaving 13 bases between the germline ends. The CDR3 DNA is TGCGCCAGCAGCTTGAGGGATTCACGAGCTGAAGCTTTCTTT. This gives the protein CASSLRDSRAEAFF.

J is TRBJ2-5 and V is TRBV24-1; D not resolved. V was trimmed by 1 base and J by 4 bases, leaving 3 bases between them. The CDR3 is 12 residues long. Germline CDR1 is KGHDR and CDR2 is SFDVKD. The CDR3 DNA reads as TGTGCCACCAGTGATTTTTTAGAGACCCAGTACTTC. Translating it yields CATSDFLETQYF.

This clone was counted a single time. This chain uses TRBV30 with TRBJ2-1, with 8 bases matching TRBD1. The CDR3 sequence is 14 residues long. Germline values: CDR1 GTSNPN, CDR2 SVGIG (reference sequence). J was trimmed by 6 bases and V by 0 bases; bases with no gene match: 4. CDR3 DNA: TGTGCCTGGAGTGTTCGACAGGGGAGCAATGAGCAGTTCTTC. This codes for CAWSVRQGSNEQFF.

The CDR3 DNA follows: TGTGCCAGCAGCCCGGGACAGGGGGCATACATTCAGTACTTC. It codes for CASSPGQGAYIQYF. The V gene is TRBV7-3, the J gene TRBJ2-4; 12 nucleotides align to TRBD1. The germline gives CDR1 SGHTA, CDR2 FQGTGA. V shed 5 bases, J shed 8 bases, and the junction held 4 bases outside the gene matches. This CDR3 spans 14 amino acids.

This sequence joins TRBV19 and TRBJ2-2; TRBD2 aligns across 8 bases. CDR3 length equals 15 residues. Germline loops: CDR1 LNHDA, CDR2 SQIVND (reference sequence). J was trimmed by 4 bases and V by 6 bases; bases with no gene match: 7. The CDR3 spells CASRPAGGVTGELFF. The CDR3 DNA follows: TGTGCCAGTAGGCCGGCGGGGGGTGTCACCGGGGAGCTGTTTTTT.

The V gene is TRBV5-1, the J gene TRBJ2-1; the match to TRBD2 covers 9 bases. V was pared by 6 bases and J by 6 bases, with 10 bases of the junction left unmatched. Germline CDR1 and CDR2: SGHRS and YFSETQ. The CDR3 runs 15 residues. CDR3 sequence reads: CASTLGGRVRNEQFF. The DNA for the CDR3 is TGCGCCAGCACTTTGGGCGGGAGGGTACGCAATGAGCAGTTCTTC.

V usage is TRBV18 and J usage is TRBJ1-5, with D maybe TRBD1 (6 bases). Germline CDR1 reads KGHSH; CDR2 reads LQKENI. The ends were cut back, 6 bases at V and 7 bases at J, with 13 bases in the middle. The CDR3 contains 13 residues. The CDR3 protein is CASSSGAWQPQHF. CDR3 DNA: TGTGCCAGCTCGTCAGGGGCTTGGCAGCCCCAGCATTTT. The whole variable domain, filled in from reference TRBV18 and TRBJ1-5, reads NAGVMQNPRHLVRRRGQEARLRCSPMKGHSHVYWYRQLPEEGLKFMVYLQKENIIDESGMPKERFSAEFPKEGPSILRIQQVVRGDSAAYFCASSSGAWQPQHFGDGTRLSIL.

The CDR3 DNA is TGTGCCAGTAGTCCCGGGACAGGGGGCCGGGGTGAGCAGTTCTTC. Encoded protein: CASSPGTGGRGEQFF. The chain carries TRBV19 and TRBJ2-1; 12 positions agree with TRBD1. J gave up 9 bases and V 5 bases, and 8 bases lay outside the gene matches. CDR3 length equals 15 residues. From germline, CDR1 is LNHDA and CDR2 SQIVND (reference sequence).

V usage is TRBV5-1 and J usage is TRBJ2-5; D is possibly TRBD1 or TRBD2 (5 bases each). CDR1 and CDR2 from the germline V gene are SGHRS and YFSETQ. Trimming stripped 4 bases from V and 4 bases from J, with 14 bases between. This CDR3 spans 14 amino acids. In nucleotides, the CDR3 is TGCGCCAGCAGCGGCGGACTGGGGCCAGAGACCCAGTACTTC. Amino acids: CASSGGLGPETQYF.

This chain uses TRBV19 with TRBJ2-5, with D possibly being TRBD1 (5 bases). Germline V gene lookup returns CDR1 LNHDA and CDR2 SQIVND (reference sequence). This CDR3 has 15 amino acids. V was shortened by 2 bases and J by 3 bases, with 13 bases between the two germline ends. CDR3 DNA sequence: TGTGCCAGTAGTATAACCACGACAGCCAAAGAGACCCAGTACTTC. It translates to CASSITTTAKETQYF.

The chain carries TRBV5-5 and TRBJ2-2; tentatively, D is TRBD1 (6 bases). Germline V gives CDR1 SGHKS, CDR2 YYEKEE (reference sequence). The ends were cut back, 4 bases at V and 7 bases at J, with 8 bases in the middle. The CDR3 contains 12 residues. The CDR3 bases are TGTGCCAGCAGCACAGGGTACGGGGAGCTGTTTTTT. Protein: CASSTGYGELFF. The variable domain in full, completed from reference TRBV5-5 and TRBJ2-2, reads DAGVTQSPTHLIKTRGQQVTLRCSPISGHKSVSWYQQVLGQGPQFIFQYYEKEERGRGNFPDRFSARQFPNYSSELNVNALLLGDSALYLCASSTGYGELFFGEGSRLTVL.

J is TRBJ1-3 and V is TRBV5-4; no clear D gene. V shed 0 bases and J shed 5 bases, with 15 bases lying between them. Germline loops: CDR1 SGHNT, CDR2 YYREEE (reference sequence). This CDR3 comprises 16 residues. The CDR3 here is CASSLEEAQHRNTIYF. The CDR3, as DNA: TGTGCCAGCAGCTTGGAGGAGGCACAGCATAGAAACACCATATATTTT.

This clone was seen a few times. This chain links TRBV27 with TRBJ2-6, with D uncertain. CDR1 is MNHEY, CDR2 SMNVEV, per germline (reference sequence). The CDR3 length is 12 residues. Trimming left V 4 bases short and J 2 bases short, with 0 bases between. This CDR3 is CASSSGANVLTF. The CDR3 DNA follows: TGTGCCAGCAGTTCTGGGGCCAACGTCCTGACTTTC.

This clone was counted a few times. The CDR3: CASSLKGGAGTGELFF. CDR3 bases: TGTGCCAGCAGCTTAAAAGGGGGCGCCGGCACCGGGGAGCTGTTTTTT. The chain carries TRBV7-9 and TRBJ2-2; 7 bases align to TRBD1. Germline CDR1 reads SEHNR; CDR2 reads FQNEAQ (reference sequence). This CDR3 comprises 16 residues. The V and J ends lost 2 bases and 4 bases, in that order; junction bases with no gene match: 7.

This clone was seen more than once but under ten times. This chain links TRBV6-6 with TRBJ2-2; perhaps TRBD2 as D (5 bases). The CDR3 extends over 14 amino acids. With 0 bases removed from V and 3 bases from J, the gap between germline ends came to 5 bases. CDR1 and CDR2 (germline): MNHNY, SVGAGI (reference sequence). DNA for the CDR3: TGTGCCAGCAGTTACTCGAGGGACACCGGGGAGCTGTTTTTT. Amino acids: CASSYSRDTGELFF.

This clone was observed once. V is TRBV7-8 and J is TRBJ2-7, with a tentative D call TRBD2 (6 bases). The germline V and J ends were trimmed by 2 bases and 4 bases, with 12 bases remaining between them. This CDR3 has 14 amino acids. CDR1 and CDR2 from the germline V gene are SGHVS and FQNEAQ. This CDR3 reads CASSLMAGPYEQYV. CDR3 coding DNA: TGTGCCAGCAGCTTAATGGCGGGGCCGTACGAGCAGTACGTC.

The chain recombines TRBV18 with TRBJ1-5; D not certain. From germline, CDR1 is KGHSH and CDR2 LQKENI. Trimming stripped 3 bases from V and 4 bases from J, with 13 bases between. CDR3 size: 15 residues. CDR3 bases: TGTGCCAGCTCACCGAACGGACGGGGAAATCAGCCCCAGCATTTT. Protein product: CASSPNGRGNQPQHF.